This entry is about one T cell receptor beta chain. Its antigen is still unknown. A single record per CDR3 protein comes from TCRdb applying MiXCR to the reads. The table lists 250,000 to 400,000 distinct CDR3 sequences, roughly 25% of them singletons. This sample is part of a study of T cell repertoires in cytomegalovirus infection. This clonotype originated in a human donor in good health (CMV status not recorded). Some clones in this sample may be carry-over from other donors' samples. Source: cultured PBMCs, taken from culture after CMV antigen stimulation.

This chain's CDR3 is CASSFGTDGGYGYTF. CDR3 DNA: TGCGCCAGCAGCTTCGGGACCGACGGAGGCTATGGCTACACCTTC. This chain connects TRBV5-1 to TRBJ1-2, with a tentative D call TRBD1 (5 bases). Germline V gene lookup returns CDR1 SGHRS and CDR2 YFSETQ. The ends were cut back, 2 bases at V and 4 bases at J, with 15 bases in the middle. CDR3 size: 15 residues.